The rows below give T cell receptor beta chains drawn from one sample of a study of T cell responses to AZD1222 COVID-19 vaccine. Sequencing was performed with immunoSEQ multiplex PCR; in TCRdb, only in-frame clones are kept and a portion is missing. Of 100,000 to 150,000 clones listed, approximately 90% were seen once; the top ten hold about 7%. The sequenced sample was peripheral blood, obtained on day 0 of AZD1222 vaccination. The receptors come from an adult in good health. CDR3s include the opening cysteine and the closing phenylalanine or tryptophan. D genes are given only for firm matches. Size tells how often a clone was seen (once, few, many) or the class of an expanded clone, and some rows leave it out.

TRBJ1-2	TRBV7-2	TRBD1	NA	CASSQRGTVSYGYTF	TGTGCCAGCAGCCAGCGGGGGACAGTGAGCTATGGCTACACCTTC
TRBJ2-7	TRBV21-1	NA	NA	CASSNDGTDYEQYF	TGTGCCAGCAGCAACGACGGGACAGACTACGAGCAGTACTTC
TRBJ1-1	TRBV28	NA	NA	CASSLTFGTAVNTEAFF	TGTGCCAGCAGCTTAACATTCGGGACCGCCGTGAACACTGAAGCTTTCTTT
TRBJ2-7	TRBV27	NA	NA	CASSSSGQDYF	TGTGCCAGCAGTTCATCGGGCCAGGACTACTTC
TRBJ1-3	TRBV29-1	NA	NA	CSVEEGVSGNTIYF	TGCAGCGTTGAAGAAGGGGTCTCTGGAAACACCATATATTTT
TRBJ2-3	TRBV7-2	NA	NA	CASSPAWRSGGDTQYF	TGTGCCAGCAGCCCCGCTTGGCGGAGTGGGGGGGATACGCAGTATTTT
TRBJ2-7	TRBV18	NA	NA	CASSPADGYEQYF	TGTGCCAGCTCACCTGCCGACGGCTACGAGCAGTACTTC
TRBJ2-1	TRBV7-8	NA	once	CASSPFRFYPEGASYNEQFF	TGTGCCAGCAGCCCATTCCGTTTCTACCCGGAAGGGGCTTCCTACAATGAGCAGTTCTTC
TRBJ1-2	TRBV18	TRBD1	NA	CASSPQRTGRDGYTF	TGTGCCAGCTCACCACAGCGGACAGGGAGGGATGGCTACACCTTC
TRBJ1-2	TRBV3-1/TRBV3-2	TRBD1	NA	CASSYGTGNGYTF	TGTGCCAGCAGTTACGGGACAGGGAATGGCTACACCTTC
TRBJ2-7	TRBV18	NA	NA	CASSPGLAEYEQYF	TGTGCCAGCTCACCGGGACTGGCCGAATACGAGCAGTACTTC
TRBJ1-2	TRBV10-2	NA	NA	CASSDPIYGYTF	TGCGCCAGCAGTGACCCGATCTATGGCTACACCTTC
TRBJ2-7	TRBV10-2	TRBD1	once	CATGQGGSEQYF	TGCGCCACCGGACAGGGGGGAAGCGAGCAGTACTTC
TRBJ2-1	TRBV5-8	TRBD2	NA	CASRIGTSSSYNEQFF	TGTGCCAGCAGAATAGGGACTAGTTCCTCCTACAATGAGCAGTTCTTC
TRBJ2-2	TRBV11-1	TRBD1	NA	CASSSRTGTNTGELFF	TGTGCCAGCAGCTCAAGGACAGGGACGAACACCGGGGAGCTGTTTTTT
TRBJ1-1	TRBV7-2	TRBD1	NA	CASAEGANTEAFF	TGTGCCAGCGCGGAGGGGGCGAACACTGAAGCTTTCTTT
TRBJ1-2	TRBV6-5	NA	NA	CASTGSRYGYTF	TGTGCCAGCACCGGGAGTCGGTATGGCTACACCTTC
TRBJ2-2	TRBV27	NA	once	CASSLPGSSNTGELFF	TGTGCCAGCAGCCTCCCCGGCAGTTCGAACACCGGGGAGCTGTTTTTT
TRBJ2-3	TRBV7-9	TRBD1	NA	CASSYTGGLGTDTQYF	TGTGCCAGCAGCTACACAGGGGGCCTAGGCACAGATACGCAGTATTTT
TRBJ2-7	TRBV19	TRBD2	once	CASSIAGTSGYYEQYF	TGTGCCAGTAGTATTGCGGGGACTAGCGGTTACTACGAGCAGTACTTC
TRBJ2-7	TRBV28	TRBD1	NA	CASSVTGVSYEQYF	TGTGCCAGCAGTGTGACAGGGGTCAGCTACGAGCAGTACTTC
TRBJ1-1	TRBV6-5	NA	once	CATFYGSAEAFF	TGTGCCACCTTCTACGGGTCTGCTGAAGCTTTCTTT
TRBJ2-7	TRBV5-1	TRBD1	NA	CASSFSQGAIYEQYF	TGCGCCAGCAGCTTTTCACAGGGGGCGATCTACGAGCAGTACTTC
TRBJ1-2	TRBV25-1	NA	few	CASRQGLEGYTF	TGTGCCAGCAGACAGGGATTAGAGGGCTACACCTTC
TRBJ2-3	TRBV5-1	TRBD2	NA	CASSKPASGPHTDTQYF	TGCGCCAGCAGTAAGCCAGCTAGCGGACCCCACACAGATACGCAGTATTTT
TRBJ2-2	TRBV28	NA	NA	CASTNGGPNTGELFF	TGTGCCAGCACCAATGGGGGACCGAACACCGGGGAGCTGTTTTTT
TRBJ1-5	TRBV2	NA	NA	CASSEGRGGQPQHF	TGTGCCAGCAGTGAAGGGAGGGGCGGTCAGCCCCAGCATTTT
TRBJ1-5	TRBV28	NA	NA	CASSLGGMSNQPQHF	TGTGCCAGCAGTTTAGGTGGGATGAGCAATCAGCCCCAGCATTTT
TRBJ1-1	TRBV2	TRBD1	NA	CASSNRGPEAFF	TGTGCCAGCAGCAACAGGGGGCCTGAAGCTTTCTTT
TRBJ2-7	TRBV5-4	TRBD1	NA	CASSLAGTVPSYEQYF	TGTGCCAGCAGCTTAGCCGGGACAGTCCCTTCCTACGAGCAGTACTTC
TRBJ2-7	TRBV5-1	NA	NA	CASSSLRPETYEQYF	TGCGCCAGCAGCTCATTACGGCCCGAAACCTACGAGCAGTACTTC
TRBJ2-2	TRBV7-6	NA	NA	CASSYGLNTGELFF	TGTGCCAGCAGCTATGGACTCAACACCGGGGAGCTGTTTTTT
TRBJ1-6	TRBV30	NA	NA	CAWSPDGNSPLHF	TGTGCCTGGAGTCCGGACGGCAATTCACCCCTCCACTTT
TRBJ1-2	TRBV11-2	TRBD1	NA	CASSLALTGPYGYTF	TGTGCCAGCAGCTTAGCCTTGACAGGGCCCTATGGCTACACCTTC
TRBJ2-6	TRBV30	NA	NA	CAWSGPSGANVLTF	TGTGCCTGGAGTGGGCCCTCTGGGGCCAACGTCCTGACTTTC
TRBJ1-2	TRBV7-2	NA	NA	CASSVDSYGYTF	TGTGCCAGCAGCGTGGACAGCTATGGCTACACCTTC
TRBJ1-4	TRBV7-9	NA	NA	CASSLPGGTMFF	TGTGCCAGCAGCCTCCCGGGCGGAACAATGTTTTTT
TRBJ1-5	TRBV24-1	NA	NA	CATSEGVWNQPQHF	TGTGCCACCAGTGAGGGGGTCTGGAATCAGCCCCAGCATTTT
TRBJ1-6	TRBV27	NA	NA	CASKFQINSPLHF	TGTGCCAGCAAATTTCAGATAAATTCACCCCTCCACTTT
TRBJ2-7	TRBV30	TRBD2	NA	CAWTPGTSGVKYF	TGTGCCTGGACCCCTGGGACTAGCGGGGTGAAGTACTTC
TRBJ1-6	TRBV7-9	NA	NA	CASSLEPDSPLHF	TGTGCCAGCAGCTTAGAGCCCGATTCACCCCTCCACTTT
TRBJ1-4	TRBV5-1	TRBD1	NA	CASRTGRENEKLFF	TGCGCCAGCAGGACAGGGAGGGAGAATGAAAAACTGTTTTTT